This TCR beta chain was documented in a study of beta chain features in type 1 diabetes. The CDR3 contains 14 residues. Germline CDR1 reads SGHRS; CDR2 reads YFSETQ. V shed 4 bases and J 1 base; nucleotides not matched to a gene: 4. A remark on this clone: What it recognizes is unknown.

The investigators reverse transcribed all of the isolated RNA, so they sequenced expressed TCRB transcripts. Using immunoSEQ multiplex PCR, the repertoire was profiled, and TCRdb retains in-frame clones only, with some absent. The repertoire consists of around 500,000 clones, with around 28% occurring once and the leading ten covering 0.06% to 0.07%. Study-level points and caveats: Fewer junction insertions and more nucleotide deletions appeared in type 1 diabetes patients. For patients, the naive, central memory and Treg TCRB repertoires appeared more alike than for healthy donors.

The receptor's source is a man younger than 35 in good health. The sequencing sample was made of naive CD4+ T cells from blood. The rearrangement joins TRBV5-1 to TRBJ2-5; 7 nucleotides align to TRBD2. The CDR3 nucleotides read TGCGCCAGCAGCCTGGGACTATTCCAAGAGACCCAGTACTTC. Amino acids: CASSLGLFQETQYF.